The clone carrying this T cell receptor (beta chain) was detected only once. Its specificity is unknown. Positively selected for CCR7, the CD45RO-negative cells used as naive CD8 cells excluded terminally differentiated effector memory CD45RA+ cells. Every donor, a Caucasian adult, lived in Nashville, Tennessee. This sample is part of a study of shared clonotypes between healthy human individuals. Whole-study context: A few men and a couple of women, aged 18 to 49, were donors.

CDR1 SEHNR and CDR2 FQNEAQ come from the germline V gene (reference sequence). CDR3 length: 14 residues. V lost 2 bases and J 8 bases, leaving 13 bases between the germline ends. Notes on the study in general: Relative to their counterparts shared across all four donors, non-shared clonotypes exhibited diminished generation probabilities.

The data were produced by immunoSEQ multiplex PCR, yet TCRdb's version contains in-frame clones alone and is incomplete. In the table there are about 2 million clones, roughly 94% of which are singletons. The sequencing input was naive CD8+ T cells sorted from blood. The clonotype originates from a man between 18 and 35 years old in good health. The chain is built from TRBV7-9 and TRBJ2-1; D may be TRBD1 (6 bases). The CDR3 DNA reads TGTGCCAGCAGCTTATGGCCTGAGGGGGATGAGCAGTTCTTC. It translates to CASSLWPEGDEQFF.